The 7 T cell receptor beta chains given below trace back to one sample, sequenced in a study of cytomegalovirus exposure and HLA in healthy donors. 13 Jbeta primers and 60 Vbeta primers were used for the PCR. The data were produced by immunoSEQ multiplex PCR, yet TCRdb's version contains in-frame clones alone and is incomplete. The sample carries 87,000 or so clones, about 8% recorded once. What was sequenced was PBMCs. The receptors here all came from a man aged 45-60 years in good health and CMV-seronegative.

This clone showed up just a few times. This chain joins TRBV5-4 and TRBJ2-7, with 8 positions matching TRBD1. Trimming cost V 2 bases and J 3 bases; bases outside gene matches: 7. Germline lookup yields CDR1 SGHNT and CDR2 YYREEE (reference sequence). The CDR3 is 15 residues long. The CDR3 region is CASSFDPTGGYEQYF. CDR3 nucleotide sequence: TGTGCCAGCAGCTTTGACCCCACAGGGGGCTACGAGCAGTACTTC.

In this sample, this clone turned up a few times. The V and J genes are TRBV11-2 and TRBJ1-4, with a tentative D call TRBD1 (5 bases). This CDR3 is built from 13 residues. V was shortened by 5 bases and J by 4 bases, with 8 bases between the two germline ends. The germline CDR1 and CDR2 sequences are SGHAT and FQNNGV. The CDR3 protein is CASSQGRNEKLFF. Here the CDR3 DNA reads TGTGCCAGCAGCCAGGGCCGTAATGAAAAACTGTTTTTT.

Only a few counts were recorded for this clone. This chain joins TRBV5-4 and TRBJ2-1, with 9 bases lining up with TRBD1. The trim removed 5 bases at V and 7 bases at J, leaving 7 bases unmatched. In germline, CDR1 is SGHNT, CDR2 YYREEE (reference sequence). The CDR3 has 14 residues. This chain's CDR3 is CASSRDRGANEQFF. The CDR3 DNA reads TGTGCCAGCAGTCGAGACAGGGGGGCAAATGAGCAGTTCTTC. Full variable domain (remainder filled in from reference TRBV5-4 and TRBJ2-1): ETGVTQSPTHLIKTRGQQVTLRCSSQSGHNTVSWYQQALGQGPQFIFQYYREEENGRGNFPPRFSGLQFPNYSSELNVNALELDDSALYLCASSRDRGANEQFFGPGTRLTVL.

In its sample, this clone was seen a few times. V is TRBV18 and J is TRBJ1-1; a possible D gene is TRBD1 (6 bases). The V end was cut by 6 bases, the J end by 4 bases, with 12 bases between. Looked up from germline, CDR1 is KGHSH and CDR2 is LQKENI. The CDR3 covers 13 residues. CDR3 protein: CASSTQGGTEAFF. The DNA for the CDR3 is TGTGCCAGCTCGACACAGGGTGGCACTGAAGCTTTCTTT.

The chain recombines TRBV2 with TRBJ2-5; tentative D call: TRBD1 (6 bases). This CDR3 comprises 14 residues. V was trimmed by 2 bases and J by 5 bases, leaving 12 bases between them. The germline V gene has CDR1 SNHLY and CDR2 FYNNEI. CDR3 nucleotides: TGTGCCAGCAGTGAAAGAGGGGGTTGGGAGACCCAGTACTTC. Protein product: CASSERGGWETQYF.

The sample holds a few counts of this clone. The chain couples TRBV7-3 to TRBJ2-1; the D gene is possibly TRBD2 (5 bases). The CDR3 contains 15 residues. The V end was cut by 5 bases, the J end by 6 bases, with 17 bases between. Germline assignment: CDR1 SGHTA and CDR2 FQGTGA. CDR3 loop: CASSETGPGINEQFF. CDR3 nucleotide sequence: TGTGCCAGCAGCGAAACGGGCCCGGGGATCAATGAGCAGTTCTTC. Using reference TRBV7-3 and TRBJ2-1 for the parts outside the CDR3, the full variable domain is GAGVSQTPSNKVTEKGKYVELRCDPISGHTALYWYRQSLGQGPEFLIYFQGTGAADDSGLPNDRFFAVRPEGSVSTLKIQRTERGDSAVYLCASSETGPGINEQFFGPGTRLTVL.

J is TRBJ2-7 and V is TRBV11-2; 10 nucleotides agree with TRBD1. CDR3 length equals 14 residues. The germline gives CDR1 SGHAT, CDR2 FQNNGV. V lost 5 bases and J lost 3; bases outside the gene matches: 4. CDR3 region: CASSDRTGGYEQYF. The CDR3 DNA reads as TGTGCCAGCAGCGACCGGACAGGGGGCTACGAGCAGTACTTC.